What follows describes a single TCR beta chain. The repertoire was sequenced with immunoSEQ multiplex PCR; TCRdb's copy has only in-frame clones and lacks some. The sample holds approximately 89,000 clones, 70% to 90% seen once. This record comes from a study of blood T cell repertoires in COVID-19. For the study at large: Samples representing acute and convalescent COVID-19 were sourced from the United States, Italy and Spain.

This clonotype was sampled from a woman aged 70-85 years with active or convalescent COVID-19. The sequencing sample was made of peripheral blood.

CDR3 region: CASSLDRGESYEQYF. DNA for the CDR3: TGTGCCAGCAGCTTAGATAGAGGTGAATCCTACGAGCAGTACTTC. The chain links TRBV11-2 to TRBJ2-7; D is unresolved. The germline V gene encodes CDR1 SGHAT and CDR2 FQNNGV. Between the trimmed V and J ends, which lost 0 bases and 1 base, there was a span of 10 bases. This CDR3 is built from 15 residues.